This TCR beta chain was observed in a study of PD-1 blockade in classical Hodgkin lymphoma. Looking at the study overall: Nivolumab 3 mg/kg was given intravenously every 2 weeks. General observations from the study: There remain no defined causes for the repertoire differences, which possibly reflect disease activity or prior therapy. TCR diversity at baseline was reported to be reduced in newly diagnosed patients relative to healthy donors. There was a significant rise in CD4+ TCR diversity by C4D1, with no such rise for CD8+.

Concerning this clone: Its target is not known.

Repertoires were generated with immunoSEQ multiplex PCR, while TCRdb's copy carries only in-frame clones and drops some. The sample lists around 65,000 clones, about 90% occurring once. Time point: cycle 4 day 1 (C4D1), after less than 7 weeks of nivolumab. No patient escaped relapse after autologous stem cell transplantation, and brentuximab vedotin exposure varied. This CDR3 is 15 amino acids long. The V segment lost 3 bases and the J segment 11 bases; nucleotides outside the gene matches: 12. The germline gives CDR1 SGHRS, CDR2 YFSETQ. This clonotype was obtained from a human donor with classical Hodgkin lymphoma. The starting material was peripheral blood mononuclear cells (PBMCs), obtained before the fourth cycle of nivolumab. This chain links TRBV5-1 with TRBJ1-1; 11 nucleotides agree with TRBD1. The CDR3 sequence: CASSWQGQGVNLAFF. CDR3 bases: TGCGCCAGCAGCTGGCAGGGACAGGGGGTTAACCTGGCTTTCTTT.